The rows below give T cell receptor beta chains drawn from one sample of a study of post-analysis software for immune sequencing data. In TCRdb, the PCR reads were re-called with MiXCR into one record per CDR3 protein. The sample yields around 190,000 distinct CDR3 sequences, 29% seen once. Sequencing used blood. Every receptor here comes from a girl aged 2 to 17 with multiple sclerosis. CDR3s include the opening cysteine and the closing phenylalanine or tryptophan. A D gene is named only where the DNA matches it firmly.

V	D	J	CDR3
TRBV12-3/TRBV12-4	NA	TRBJ2-2	CASSDRTNTGELFF
TRBV29-1	NA	TRBJ2-5	CSVGGSSDQETQYF
TRBV11-2	NA	TRBJ1-1	CASSPQGSLTHTEAFF
TRBV6-6	NA	NA	CASSPSGFVSYEQYF
TRBV5-6	TRBD2	NA	CASSFSGRGYNEQYF
TRBV29-1	NA	TRBJ1-2	CSVEVGLDYGYTF
TRBV29-1	TRBD1	TRBJ1-1	CSVSPSDRGEVAFF
TRBV13	TRBD2	TRBJ2-1	CASSPPPTSVSSYNEQFF
TRBV30	NA	TRBJ2-7	CAWSVHLDSYEQYF
TRBV7-9	TRBD1	TRBJ1-4	CASSSTGARVIGNEKRFF
TRBV4-1	NA	TRBJ2-5	CASSLGTAGPGETQYF
TRBV3-1	NA	TRBJ2-1	CASSQRAIEGNEQFF
TRBV12-3/TRBV12-4	NA	TRBJ1-5	CASSFSGYSNQPQHF
TRBV5-1	NA	TRBJ2-1	CASSLEGGLNEQFF
TRBV27	NA	TRBJ2-5	CARQGGEQYF
TRBV20-1	TRBD1	TRBJ1-1	CSARRQGTNTEAFF
TRBV7-9	TRBD2	TRBJ2-1	CASSLLGLAGEGGEQFF
TRBV6-5	NA	TRBJ1-1	CASSRLIARLGDGAFF
TRBV12-3/TRBV12-4	NA	TRBJ1-5	CASSLAQGSNQPQHF
TRBV7-3	NA	TRBJ1-2	CASSFVGFGYTF
TRBV6-1	TRBD1	TRBJ2-5	CASSNDRALQETQYF
TRBV28	NA	TRBJ1-5	CASSSRGFDQPQHF
TRBV7-2	NA	TRBJ2-3	CASSLKPTQQYF
TRBV3-1	NA	TRBJ1-3	CASSQAGAIYF
TRBV11-2	NA	TRBJ1-2	CASSLEDGSGYTF
TRBV6-1	NA	TRBJ1-6	CASRRKPDGIYNSPLHF
TRBV7-8	NA	TRBJ2-7	CAGSEYGSSYEQYF
TRBV15	NA	TRBJ2-3	CATSRIDGTDTQYF
TRBV5-1	TRBD2	TRBJ2-1	CASSLAGGGADEQFF
TRBV20-1	NA	TRBJ2-7	CSARPSRGGSYEQYF
TRBV5-5	TRBD2	TRBJ2-7	CASSSGTPSSYEQYF
TRBV10-3	NA	TRBJ1-4	CAISDPGIGEKLFF
TRBV20-1	TRBD1	TRBJ2-7	CSGVNGQGAYEQYF
TRBV28	NA	TRBJ2-2	CASSWRRASTTGELFF
TRBV12-3/TRBV12-4	NA	TRBJ1-5	CASSRQREQPQHF
TRBV10-3	NA	TRBJ2-4	CAIREEAAKNIQYF
TRBV20-1	TRBD1	TRBJ2-7	CSAREHGTGPYEQYF
TRBV20-1	TRBD1	TRBJ1-5	CSARLFDRGNNQPQHF
TRBV5-1	TRBD2	TRBJ2-7	CASSTSGVSYEQYF
TRBV10-3	TRBD2	TRBJ2-7	CAISDITSGSSYEQYF
TRBV7-8	TRBD2	TRBJ2-3	CASSLNAGGPTDTQYF
TRBV13	TRBD2	TRBJ2-7	CASSPLAGASYEQYF